The sequence of this T cell receptor beta chain was determined in a study of CD8+CD57+ T cells in acquired aplastic anemia. The germline V gene has CDR1 SGHDT and CDR2 YYEEEE. V lost 6 bases to trimming and J lost 3 bases, with 14 bases between them. The CDR3 covers 14 residues. Genomic DNA, serving as template, underwent TCR beta VDJ and CDR3 profiling. TCRdb fed the reads into MiXCR, producing one record per CDR3 protein. This table holds 190,000 or so distinct CDR3 sequences, approximately 60% found once. Sequencing input: sorted CD4+, CD8+, or CD8+CD57+ T cells (not recorded which) from PBMCs. The source of this sequence is a human donor in good health. This chain connects TRBV5-6 to TRBJ2-3, with a weak D call TRBD1 (6 bases). The DNA for the CDR3 is TGTGCCAGCACAGCGTGGGGGCGGACAGATACGCAGTATTTT. Protein: CASTAWGRTDTQYF.